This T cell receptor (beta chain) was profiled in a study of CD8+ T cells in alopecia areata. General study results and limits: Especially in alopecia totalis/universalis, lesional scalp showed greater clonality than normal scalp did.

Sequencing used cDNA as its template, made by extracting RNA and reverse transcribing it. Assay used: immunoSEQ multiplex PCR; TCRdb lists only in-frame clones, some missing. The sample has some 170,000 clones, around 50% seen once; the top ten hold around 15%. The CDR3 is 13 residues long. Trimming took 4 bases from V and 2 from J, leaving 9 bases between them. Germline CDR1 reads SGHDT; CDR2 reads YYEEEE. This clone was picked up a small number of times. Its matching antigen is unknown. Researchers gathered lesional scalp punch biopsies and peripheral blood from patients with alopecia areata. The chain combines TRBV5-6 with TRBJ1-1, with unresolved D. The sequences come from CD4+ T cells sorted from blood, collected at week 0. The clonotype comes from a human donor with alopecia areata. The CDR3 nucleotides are TGTGCCAGCAGCGAAGAATACAACACTGAAGCTTTCTTT. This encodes CASSEEYNTEAFF.